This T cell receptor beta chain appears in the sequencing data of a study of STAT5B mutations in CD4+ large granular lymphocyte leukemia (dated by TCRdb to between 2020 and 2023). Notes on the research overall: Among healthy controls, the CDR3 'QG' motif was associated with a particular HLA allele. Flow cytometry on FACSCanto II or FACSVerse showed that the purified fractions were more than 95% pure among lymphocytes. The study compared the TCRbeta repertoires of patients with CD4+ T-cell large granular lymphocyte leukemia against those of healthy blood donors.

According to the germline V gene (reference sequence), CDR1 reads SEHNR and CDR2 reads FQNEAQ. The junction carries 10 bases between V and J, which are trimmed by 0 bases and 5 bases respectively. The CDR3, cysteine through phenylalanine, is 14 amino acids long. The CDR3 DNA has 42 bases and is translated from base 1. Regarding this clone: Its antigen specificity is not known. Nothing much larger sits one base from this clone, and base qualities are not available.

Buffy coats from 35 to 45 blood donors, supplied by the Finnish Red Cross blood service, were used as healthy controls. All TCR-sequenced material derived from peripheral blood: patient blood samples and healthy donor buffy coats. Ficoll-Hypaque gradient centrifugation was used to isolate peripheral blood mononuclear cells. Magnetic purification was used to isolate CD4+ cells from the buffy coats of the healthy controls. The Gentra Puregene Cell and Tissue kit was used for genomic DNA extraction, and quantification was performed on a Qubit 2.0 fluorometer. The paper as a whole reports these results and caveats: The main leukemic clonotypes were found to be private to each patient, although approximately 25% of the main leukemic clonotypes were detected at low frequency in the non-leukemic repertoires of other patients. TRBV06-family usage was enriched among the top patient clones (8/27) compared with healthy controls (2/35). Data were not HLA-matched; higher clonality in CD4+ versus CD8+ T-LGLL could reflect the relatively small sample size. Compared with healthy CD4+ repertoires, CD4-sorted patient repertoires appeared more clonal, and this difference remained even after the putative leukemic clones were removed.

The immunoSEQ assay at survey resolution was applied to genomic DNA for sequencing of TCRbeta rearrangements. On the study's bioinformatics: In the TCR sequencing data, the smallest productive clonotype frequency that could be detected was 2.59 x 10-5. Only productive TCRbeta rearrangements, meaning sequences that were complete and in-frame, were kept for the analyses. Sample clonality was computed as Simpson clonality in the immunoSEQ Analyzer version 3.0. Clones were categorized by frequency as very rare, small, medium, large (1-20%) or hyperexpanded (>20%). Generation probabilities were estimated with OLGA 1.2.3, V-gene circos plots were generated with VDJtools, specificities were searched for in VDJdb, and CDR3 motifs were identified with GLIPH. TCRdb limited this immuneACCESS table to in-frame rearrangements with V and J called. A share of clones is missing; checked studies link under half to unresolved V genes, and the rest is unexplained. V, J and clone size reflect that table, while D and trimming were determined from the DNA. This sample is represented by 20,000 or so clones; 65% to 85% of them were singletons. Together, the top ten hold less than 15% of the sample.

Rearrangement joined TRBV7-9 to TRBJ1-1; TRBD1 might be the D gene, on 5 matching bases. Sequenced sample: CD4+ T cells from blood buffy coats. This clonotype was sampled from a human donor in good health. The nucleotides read TGTGCCAGCAGCTTAGCGGGGCGGGGAACTGAAGCTTTCTTT. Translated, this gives CASSLAGRGTEAFF.